This TCR beta chain came from a study of T cells in localized non-small cell lung cancer. A note on this clone: Its antigen is not identified.

General study findings and limits: There was higher T cell clonality in uninvolved adjacent lung than in tumor, and it was highest there. Median approximately 61 top-100 tumor clones were shared with paired adjacent lung.

Germline V gene lookup returns CDR1 SGDLS and CDR2 YYNGEE. The ends were cut back, 0 bases at V and 0 bases at J, with 10 bases in the middle. CDR3 length: 15 amino acids. Clones were sequenced by immunoSEQ multiplex PCR, and TCRdb holds only the in-frame ones, with some missing. This table has some 64,000 clones, 90% appearing once. The receptor comes from a woman aged 40-75 years with stage I lung adenocarcinoma. The sample consisted of peripheral blood, taken before any cancer treatment. The chain has TRBV9 and TRBJ2-7; TRBD2 might be the D (5 bases). CDR3 loop: CASSVVAGSSYEQYF. In DNA form, the CDR3 reads TGTGCCAGCAGCGTAGTTGCGGGTTCCTCCTACGAGCAGTACTTC.